The rows below give T cell receptor beta chains drawn from one sample of a study of T-cell reconstitution after alpha-beta-depleted transplantation in children. One entry per CDR3 protein results from TCRdb running MiXCR on the PCR reads. There are some 340,000 distinct CDR3 sequences in the sample; about 9.3% occur only once, and about 2.3% lies in the top ten. The source material was PBMCs from the stem cell graft donor, sampled from the stem cell graft. These receptors were collected from a human donor who donated a stem cell graft to a child with acute lymphoblastic leukemia. Both conserved end residues are trimmed from each CDR3. Fields, in order: V gene, J gene, CDR3 protein.

TRBV12-3/TRBV12-4,TRBJ2-7,ASKEGGSSLEQY
TRBV20-1,TRBJ2-5,SATPGLAGVETQY
TRBV20-1,TRBJ1-5,SARDWGQGNQPQH
TRBV12-3/TRBV12-4,TRBJ2-5,ASSPGRETQY
TRBV28,TRBJ2-1,ASSPSPGYHNEQF
TRBV6-4,TRBJ2-7,ASARDRGYEQY
TRBV3-1,TRBJ2-6,ASSFTPGRAPGANVLT
TRBV12-3/TRBV12-4,TRBJ2-5,ASTPGTSGSETQY
TRBV7-9,TRBJ1-4,ASSHQGGPGEKLF
TRBV20-1,TRBJ1-2,SAPRQGDYGYT
TRBV29-1,TRBJ2-7,SVEGGRNSYEQY
TRBV27,TRBJ2-3,ASSLVPDGTDTQY
TRBV7-2,TRBJ2-7,ASSLGAAGPYEQY
TRBV5-6,TRBJ2-1,ASSRVFNEQF
TRBV7-2,TRBJ2-5,ASSTTSGPQETQY
TRBV28,TRBJ2-1,ASSPLGASGSLYEQF
TRBV20-1,TRBJ1-2,SASSLSYNYGYT
TRBV20-1,TRBJ1-1,SARPRGSTEAF
TRBV11-1,TRBJ2-3,ASSLLQGTSTDTQY
TRBV5-1,TRBJ2-1,ASSFSGAYNEQF
TRBV6-2/TRBV6-3,TRBJ2-5,ASSYPTSTELETQY
TRBV20-1,TRBJ1-2,SARVPETYGYT
TRBV9,TRBJ2-7,ASSVDGGYEQY
TRBV3-1,TRBJ1-4,ASSQGVEPHNEKLF
TRBV20-1,TRBJ2-7,SAFSTGGASGRY
TRBV14,TRBJ2-7,ASSQGAGYEQY